Listed below are T cell receptor beta chains from one sample, sequenced in a study of blood T cell repertoires in COVID-19. Repertoires were generated with immunoSEQ multiplex PCR, while TCRdb's copy carries only in-frame clones and drops some. The data contain around 310,000 clones, about nine tenths of them singletons. Sequencing input: PBMCs or T cells enriched from blood (not recorded which). The origin of the receptors is a woman in her 30s who had recovered from COVID-19. Both conserved end residues are part of each CDR3. The order of the fields is V gene, CDR3 length, clone size, J gene, D gene, CDR3 protein, CDR3 DNA. The D gene is left open where the match is weak. Clone size is stated in some rows and not others, as once, few, many or a class when expanded.

TRBV27	15	-	TRBJ1-1	-	CASSLAGGGGREAFF	TGTGCCAGCAGCCTGGCCGGGGGGGGTGGTAGAGAAGCTTTCTTT
TRBV3-1/TRBV3-2	17	-	TRBJ2-7	TRBD2	CASSEPGLAGRPYEQYF	TGTGCCAGCAGCGAACCGGGACTAGCGGGGAGACCCTACGAGCAGTACTTC
TRBV4-3	13	-	TRBJ1-3	-	CASSHRYGNTIYF	TGCGCCAGCAGCCACCGTTATGGAAACACCATATATTTT
TRBV15	17	-	TRBJ2-7	TRBD2	CATSRSAAAGASYEQYF	TGTGCCACCAGCAGATCTGCGGCAGCGGGAGCGTCTTACGAGCAGTACTTC
TRBV5-1	16	once	TRBJ2-6	-	CASSLEEDSGANVLTF	TGCGCCAGCAGCTTGGAAGAGGACTCTGGGGCCAACGTCCTGACTTTC
TRBV11-1	16	-	TRBJ2-3	TRBD2	CASSLALAGGTDTQYF	TGTGCCAGCAGCTTGGCCCTAGCGGGAGGGACAGATACGCAGTATTTT
TRBV3-1/TRBV3-2	16	-	TRBJ2-5	-	CASSPLYFSTLETQYF	TGTGCCAGCAGCCCATTGTATTTCTCGACACTAGAGACCCAGTACTTC
TRBV6-1	11	-	TRBJ2-7	-	CASSEYSEQYF	TGTGCCAGCAGTGAATATAGCGAGCAGTACTTC
TRBV28	19	few	TRBJ2-1	TRBD1	CASSLTGRGLTRPYNEQFF	TGTGCCAGCAGTTTAACTGGCAGGGGGTTGACTCGTCCTTACAATGAGCAGTTCTTC
TRBV6-1	16	-	TRBJ2-7	TRBD1	CASSVSVGTGANEQYF	TGTGCCAGCAGTGTTAGTGTCGGGACAGGGGCAAACGAGCAGTACTTC
TRBV11-2	14	few	TRBJ1-1	-	CASSLSGMNTEAFF	TGTGCCAGCAGCTTATCCGGGATGAACACTGAAGCTTTCTTT
TRBV5-1	16	-	TRBJ2-2	TRBD2	CASSFRSGRESGELFF	TGCGCCAGCAGCTTTCGCAGCGGGAGGGAAAGCGGGGAGCTGTTTTTT
TRBV6-6	17	-	TRBJ1-2	-	CASSRSQPFRAFYGYTF	TGTGCCAGCAGTAGATCCCAACCCTTCAGGGCTTTCTATGGCTACACCTTC
TRBV6-5	16	-	TRBJ2-2	TRBD2	CASSYSLAGYTGELFF	TGTGCCAGCAGTTACTCGCTAGCGGGATATACCGGGGAGCTGTTTTTT
TRBV3-1/TRBV3-2	15	-	TRBJ2-1	TRBD2	CASSQAASGREFEFF	TGTGCCAGCAGCCAAGCGGCTAGCGGGAGGGAATTTGAGTTCTTC
TRBV5-1	15	-	TRBJ1-2	-	CASSPTGINNYGYTF	TGCGCCAGCAGCCCTACGGGAATTAATAACTATGGCTACACCTTC
TRBV7-2	15	-	TRBJ2-2	TRBD2	CASSISGRAIGELFF	TGTGCCAGCAGCATTAGCGGGAGGGCCATCGGGGAGCTGTTTTTT
TRBV9	15	few	TRBJ2-7	-	CASSAGVGENYEQYF	TGTGCCAGCAGCGCAGGGGTCGGAGAGAATTACGAGCAGTACTTC
TRBV28	16	-	TRBJ1-2	-	CASSLRTAGSRGGYTF	TGTGCCAGCAGTTTGCGGACCGCAGGGTCTAGGGGTGGCTACACCTTC
TRBV24-1	16	-	TRBJ2-5	TRBD1	CATSDPGQEFQETQYF	TGTGCCACCAGTGACCCGGGACAGGAGTTCCAAGAGACCCAGTACTTC
TRBV10-3	15	few	TRBJ2-2	TRBD2	CAINLAETNTGELFF	TGTGCCATCAATCTAGCGGAAACGAACACCGGGGAGCTGTTTTTT
TRBV6-5	14	-	TRBJ2-3	TRBD1	CASTEPGQTDTQYF	TGTGCCAGCACCGAGCCGGGACAGACAGATACGCAGTATTTT